What follows is one TCR beta chain and its context. The antigen is not known. Clones were sequenced by immunoSEQ multiplex PCR, and TCRdb holds only the in-frame ones, with some missing. The repertoire consists of approximately 27,000 clones, with 75% occurring once and the leading ten covering about an eighth. This CDR3 comprises 13 residues. Trimming cost V 6 bases and J 4 bases, with 13 bases left between them. Germline loops: CDR1 SGHDT, CDR2 YYEEEE. This entry is derived from a study of CD4 T cells in relation to SARS-CoV-2 and coronaviruses. Unexposed donor CD4+ T cells date from about 2011-2018, before the COVID-19 pandemic. The cells were cultured for around ten days before CD4+ T cells were isolated. Unexposed-donor CD4+ T cells were probed with SARS-CoV-2 S/N and four cold-coronavirus spikes, cells permitting.

The clonotype originates from a human donor in good health. Source material: CD4+ T cells from PBMCs, cultured in vitro. The rearrangement uses TRBV5-6 and TRBJ1-2, with D possibly matching TRBD1 (6 bases). CDR3 coding DNA: TGTGCCAGCAACCAACAGGGACTCTATGGCTACACCTTC. Translation gives CASNQQGLYGYTF.